One and the same sample provided the 17 T cell receptor beta chains below, sequenced in a study of OX40 agonist ivuxolimab in advanced cancers. Measured with immunoSEQ multiplex PCR; TCRdb has only the in-frame clones, and not every one. In the table there are about 60,000 clones, roughly 87% of which are singletons. This material consisted of CD4+ or CD8+ T cells sorted from blood, taken in a trial of the OX40 agonist ivuxolimab. All receptors derive from an adult with an advanced solid tumor such as melanoma, head and neck, liver or kidney cancer.

The chain combines TRBV7-3 with TRBJ2-5, with TRBD1 identical over 9 bases. Germline V lookup: CDR1 SGHTA, CDR2 FQGTGA. The CDR3 length is 14 residues. V lost 4 bases to trimming and J lost 5 bases; unmatched junction nucleotides: 5. CDR3 loop: CASSSTGGGETQYF. As DNA, the CDR3 is TGTGCCAGCAGCTCCACAGGGGGCGGTGAGACCCAGTACTTC.

The V gene is TRBV19, the J gene TRBJ2-2, with a tentative D call TRBD2 (5 bases). Deletions cut 3 bases from V and 3 bases from J, with 11 bases between. The CDR3 has 15 residues. Per the germline V gene, CDR1 is LNHDA and CDR2 is SQIVND (reference sequence). CDR3 coding DNA: TGTGCCAGTAGTATTAATAGCGCATACACCGGGGAGCTGTTTTTT. Amino acids: CASSINSAYTGELFF.

The CDR3 reads CASSASGSSYNEQFF. The CDR3 nucleotides read TGTGCCAGCAGCGCAAGCGGAAGCTCCTACAATGAGCAGTTCTTC. The chain is built from TRBV9 and TRBJ2-1; TRBD2 might be the D (5 bases). CDR1 is SGDLS, CDR2 YYNGEE, per germline. V gave up 3 bases and J gave up 0 bases, with 10 bases separating them. This CDR3 region has 15 residues.

The sample holds a few counts of this clone. V and J are TRBV28 and TRBJ1-5; D not resolved. Trimming left V 11 bases short and J 3 bases short, with 14 bases between. The length of the CDR3 is 13 residues. CDR1 is MDHEN and CDR2 is SYDVKM in the germline V gene. CDR3 sequence: CASRVGNNQPQHF. Here the CDR3 DNA reads TGTGCCTCTAGAGTAGGAAACAATCAGCCCCAGCATTTT.

This chain links TRBV14 with TRBJ2-2, with D unclear. CDR1 and CDR2 from the germline V gene are SGHDN and FVKESK. The CDR3 totals 14 residues. Trimming cost V 1 base and J 1 base, with 4 bases left between them. This CDR3 is CASSQARNTGELFF. The CDR3 DNA is TGTGCCAGCAGCCAAGCGAGGAACACCGGGGAGCTGTTTTTT.

The chain uses TRBV6-5 and TRBJ2-1, with TRBD2 matching over 7 bases. Germline CDR1 reads MNHEY; CDR2 reads SVGAGI. V gave up 6 bases and J gave up 8 bases; unmatched junction bases: 10. The CDR3 is 14 residues long. The CDR3 loop is CASRRGLGAHEQFF. The CDR3 DNA reads TGTGCCAGCAGACGTGGACTAGGGGCGCATGAGCAGTTCTTC.

This chain connects TRBV6-1 to TRBJ2-1; 9 positions match TRBD1. Unmatched junction bases numbered 10, after V lost 1 base and J lost 9 bases. Looked up from germline, CDR1 is MNHNS and CDR2 is SASEGT. The CDR3 contains 16 residues. As DNA, the CDR3 is TGTGCCAGCAGTGAAGTCCCGGGACAGGGTATCGGTGAGCAGTTCTTC. Translated, it gives CASSEVPGQGIGEQFF.

The V gene is TRBV9, the J gene TRBJ2-4; maybe TRBD1 (5 bases). The CDR3 length is 15 residues. Germline V gives CDR1 SGDLS, CDR2 YYNGEE. V was shortened by 2 bases and J by 4 bases, with 13 bases between the two germline ends. Here the CDR3 DNA reads TGTGCCAGCAGCGTCGCCGAGACAGATAAAAACATTCAGTACTTC. Translating gives CASSVAETDKNIQYF.

The V gene is TRBV2, the J gene TRBJ2-7; 8 nucleotides line up with TRBD2. The CDR3 spans 14 residues. V was clipped by 6 bases and J by 0 bases; unmatched bases: 4. Germline CDR1 reads SNHLY; CDR2 reads FYNNEI. CDR3 protein: CASRTSVVSYEQYF. CDR3 bases: TGTGCCAGCAGGACTAGCGTCGTCTCCTACGAGCAGTACTTC.

V usage is TRBV5-1 and J usage is TRBJ2-5; 7 bases fit TRBD1. The DNA end favors TRBJ2-7, so the J call may be wrong. Germline lookup yields CDR1 SGHRS and CDR2 YFSETQ. The CDR3 totals 13 residues. CDR3 loop: CASSVDRVAEQYF. The CDR3 DNA reads as TGCGCCAGCAGCGTTGACAGGGTGGCCGAGCAGTACTTC.

This chain uses TRBV11-2 with TRBJ2-5; 9 bases match TRBD2. The CDR3 length is 15 residues. The germline gives CDR1 SGHAT, CDR2 FQNNGV. V lost 0 bases and J lost 5; bases outside the gene matches: 4. As DNA, the CDR3 is TGTGCCAGCAGCTTAGAAGCGGGAGGACGGGAGACCCAGTACTTC. Encoded protein: CASSLEAGGRETQYF.

The rearrangement links TRBV7-2 to TRBJ2-5, with unresolved D. V lost 4 bases and J lost 5, with 14 bases in between. Germline V gene lookup returns CDR1 SGHTA and CDR2 FQGNSA. This CDR3 comprises 14 residues. The CDR3 DNA reads TGTGCCAGCAGCTACGTATCTCCCACGGAGACCCAGTACTTC. Translation: CASSYVSPTETQYF.

This chain connects TRBV7-6 to TRBJ2-7, with TRBD2 identical over 11 bases. J lost 0 bases, V lost 1 base, and 8 bases had no gene match. The CDR3 totals 18 residues. Germline V lookup: CDR1 SGHVS, CDR2 FNYEAQ. The CDR3 DNA is TGTGCCAGCAGCTTAGGACTAGCGGGATCCCAGGGCTCCTACGAGCAGTACTTC. Its protein product is CASSLGLAGSQGSYEQYF.

This clone appeared a few times. The chain uses TRBV23-1 and TRBJ2-1; D is uncertain. TRBV23-1 is classed as an ORF, of uncertain function. The CDR3 extends over 12 amino acids. V lost 7 bases and J 9 bases, leaving 13 bases between the germline ends. The CDR3 spells CASTHRRVEQFF. The CDR3 bases are TGCGCCAGCACCCACCGGCGCGTTGAGCAGTTCTTC.

There are a few counts of this clone. V usage is TRBV11-3 and J usage is TRBJ2-7; no clear D gene. Trimming removed 1 base at V and 1 base at J, with 17 bases between. The CDR3 consists of 17 residues. CDR1 is SGHNT, CDR2 YENEEA, per germline. The CDR3 sequence: CASSLGRPGRPSYEQYF. The DNA of the CDR3 is TGTGCCAGCAGCTTAGGCAGGCCCGGTAGGCCTTCCTACGAGCAGTACTTC.

This clone was recorded a few times. This chain joins TRBV5-1 and TRBJ1-2; TRBD1 matches 10 bases. The CDR3 sequence is 15 residues long. Germline V gene lookup returns CDR1 SGHRS and CDR2 YFSETQ. Trimming removed 3 bases from V and 0 bases from J; junction bases left unmatched: 2. In DNA, the CDR3 is TGCGCCAGCAGCTCAGGGACAGGGGCTAACTATGGCTACACCTTC. Protein sequence: CASSSGTGANYGYTF. The variable domain in full, completed from reference TRBV5-1 and TRBJ1-2, reads KAGVTQTPRYLIKTRGQQVTLSCSPISGHRSVSWYQQTPGQGLQFLFEYFSETQRNKGNFPGRFSGRQFSNSRSEMNVSTLELGDSALYLCASSSGTGANYGYTFGSGTRLTVV.

This clone is labeled as medium-sized. V usage is TRBV27 and J usage is TRBJ1-2; D uncertain. The CDR3 totals 14 residues. V gave up 0 bases and J gave up 2 bases, with 7 bases separating them. Germline V CDR1 and CDR2: MNHEY, SMNVEV (reference sequence). The CDR3 coding sequence is TGTGCCAGCAGTTTATCCCGACGGAACTATGGCTACACCTTC. This translates into CASSLSRRNYGYTF.